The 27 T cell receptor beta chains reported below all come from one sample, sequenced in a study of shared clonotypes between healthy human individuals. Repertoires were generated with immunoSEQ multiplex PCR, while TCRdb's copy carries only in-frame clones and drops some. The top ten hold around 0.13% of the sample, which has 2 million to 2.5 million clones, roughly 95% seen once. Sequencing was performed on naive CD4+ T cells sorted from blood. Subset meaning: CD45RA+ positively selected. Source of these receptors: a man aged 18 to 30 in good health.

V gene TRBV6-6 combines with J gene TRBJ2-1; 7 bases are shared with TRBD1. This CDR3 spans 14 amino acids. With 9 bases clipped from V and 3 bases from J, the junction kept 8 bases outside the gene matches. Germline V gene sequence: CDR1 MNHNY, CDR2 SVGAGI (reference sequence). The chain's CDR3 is CASSRGTVYNEQFF. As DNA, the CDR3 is TGTGCCAGTTCCAGGGGGACAGTCTACAATGAGCAGTTCTTC.

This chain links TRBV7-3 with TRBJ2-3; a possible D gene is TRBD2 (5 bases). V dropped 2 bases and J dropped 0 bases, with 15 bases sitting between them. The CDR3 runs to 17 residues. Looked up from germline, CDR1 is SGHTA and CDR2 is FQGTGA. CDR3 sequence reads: CASSLSPLGASTDTQYF. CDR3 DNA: TGTGCCAGCAGCTTATCTCCACTAGGTGCTAGCACAGATACGCAGTATTTT.

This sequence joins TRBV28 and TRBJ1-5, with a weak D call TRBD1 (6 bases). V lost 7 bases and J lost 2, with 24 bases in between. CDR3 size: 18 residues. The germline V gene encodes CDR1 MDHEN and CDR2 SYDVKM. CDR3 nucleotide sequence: TGTGCCAGCACCTCCAAAAAAACAGGGTTCCTAGGCAATCAGCCCCAGCATTTT. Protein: CASTSKKTGFLGNQPQHF.

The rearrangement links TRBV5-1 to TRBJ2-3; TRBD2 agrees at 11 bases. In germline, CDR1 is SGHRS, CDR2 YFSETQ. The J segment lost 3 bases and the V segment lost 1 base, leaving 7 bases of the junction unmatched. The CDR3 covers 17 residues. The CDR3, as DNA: TGCGCCAGCAGCTTGACTAGCGGGGGCCTCCGTACAGATACGCAGTATTTT. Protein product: CASSLTSGGLRTDTQYF. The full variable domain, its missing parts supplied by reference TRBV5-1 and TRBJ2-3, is KAGVTQTPRYLIKTRGQQVTLSCSPISGHRSVSWYQQTPGQGLQFLFEYFSETQRNKGNFPGRFSGRQFSNSRSEMNVSTLELGDSALYLCASSLTSGGLRTDTQYFGPGTRLTVL.

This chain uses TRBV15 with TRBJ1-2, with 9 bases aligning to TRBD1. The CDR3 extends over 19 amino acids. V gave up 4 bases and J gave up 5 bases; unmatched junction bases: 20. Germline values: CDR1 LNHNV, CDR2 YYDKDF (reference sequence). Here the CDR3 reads CATSTRYPIPGQGRYGYTF. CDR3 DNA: TGTGCCACCAGCACCCGATACCCCATTCCGGGACAGGGCCGTTATGGCTACACCTTC.

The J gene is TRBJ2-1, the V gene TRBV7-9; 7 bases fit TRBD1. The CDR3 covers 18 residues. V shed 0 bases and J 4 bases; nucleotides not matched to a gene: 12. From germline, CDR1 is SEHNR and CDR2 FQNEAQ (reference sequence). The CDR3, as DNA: TGTGCCAGCAGCTTAGCGCTTGCCGCCGGGACAGTTTACAATGAGCAGTTCTTC. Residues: CASSLALAAGTVYNEQFF.

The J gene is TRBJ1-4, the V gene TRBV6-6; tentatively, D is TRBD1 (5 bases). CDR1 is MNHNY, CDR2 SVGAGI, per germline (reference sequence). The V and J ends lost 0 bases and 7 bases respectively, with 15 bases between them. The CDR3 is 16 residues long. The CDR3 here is CASSYSKGSVIEKLFF. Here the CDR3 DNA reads TGTGCCAGCAGTTACTCTAAGGGGTCGGTTATTGAAAAACTGTTTTTT.

The CDR3 protein is CAWSPLLRGDTDTQYF. The DNA of the CDR3 is TGTGCCTGGAGTCCCCTCTTACGGGGGGACACAGATACGCAGTATTTT. The chain is built from TRBV30 and TRBJ2-3; 7 nucleotides align to TRBD2. The germline gives CDR1 GTSNPN, CDR2 SVGIG (reference sequence). This CDR3 has 16 amino acids. J was trimmed by 2 bases and V by 2 bases; bases with no gene match: 10.

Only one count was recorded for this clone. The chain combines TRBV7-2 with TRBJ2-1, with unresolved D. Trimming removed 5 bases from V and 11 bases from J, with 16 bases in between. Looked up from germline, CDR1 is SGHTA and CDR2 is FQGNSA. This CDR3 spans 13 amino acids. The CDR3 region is CASSRTAAVKQFF. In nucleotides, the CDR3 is TGTGCCAGCAGCCGGACGGCGGCAGTGAAGCAGTTCTTC.

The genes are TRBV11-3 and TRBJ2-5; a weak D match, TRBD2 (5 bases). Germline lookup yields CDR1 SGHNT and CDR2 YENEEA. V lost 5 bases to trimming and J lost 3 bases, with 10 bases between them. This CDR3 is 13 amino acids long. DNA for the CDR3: TGTGCCAGCAGCCTGAACGGGAAAGAGACCCAGTACTTC. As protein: CASSLNGKETQYF.

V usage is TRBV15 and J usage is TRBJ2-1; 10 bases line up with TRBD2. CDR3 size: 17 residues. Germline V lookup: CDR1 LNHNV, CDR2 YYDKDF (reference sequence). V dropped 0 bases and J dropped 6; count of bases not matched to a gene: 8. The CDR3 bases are TGTGCCACCAGCAGAGATCGGCTAGCGGGAGTAGTCAATGAGCAGTTCTTC. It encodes CATSRDRLAGVVNEQFF.

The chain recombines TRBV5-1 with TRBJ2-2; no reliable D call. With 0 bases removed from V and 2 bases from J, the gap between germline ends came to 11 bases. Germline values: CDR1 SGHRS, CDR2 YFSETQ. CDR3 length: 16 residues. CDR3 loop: CASSLGISGNTGELFF. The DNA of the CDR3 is TGCGCCAGCAGCTTGGGAATATCGGGCAACACCGGGGAGCTGTTTTTT.

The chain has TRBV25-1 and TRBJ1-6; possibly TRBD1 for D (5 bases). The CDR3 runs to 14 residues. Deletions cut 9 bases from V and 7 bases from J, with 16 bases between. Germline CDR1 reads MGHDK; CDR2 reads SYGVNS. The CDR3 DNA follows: TGTGCCAGTGCCGGGCCTAGGGGAAATTCACCCCTCCACTTT. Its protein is CASAGPRGNSPLHF.

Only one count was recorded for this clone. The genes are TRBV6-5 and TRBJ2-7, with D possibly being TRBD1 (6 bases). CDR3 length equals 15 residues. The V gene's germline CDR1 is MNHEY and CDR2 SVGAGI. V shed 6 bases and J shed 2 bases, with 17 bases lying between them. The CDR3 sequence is CASRPQGLLAYEQYF. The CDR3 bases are TGTGCCAGCAGACCTCAGGGGTTATTGGCCTACGAGCAGTACTTC.

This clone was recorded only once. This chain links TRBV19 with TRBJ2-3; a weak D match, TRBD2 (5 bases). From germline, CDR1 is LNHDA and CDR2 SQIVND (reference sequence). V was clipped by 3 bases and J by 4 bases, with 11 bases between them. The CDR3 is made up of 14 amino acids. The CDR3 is CASSISSVPDTQYF. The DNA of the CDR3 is TGTGCCAGTAGTATTAGTAGCGTCCCAGATACGCAGTATTTT.

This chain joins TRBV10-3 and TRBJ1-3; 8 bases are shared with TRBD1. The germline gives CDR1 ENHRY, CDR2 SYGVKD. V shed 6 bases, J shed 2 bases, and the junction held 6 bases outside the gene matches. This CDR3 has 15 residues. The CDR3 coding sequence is TGTGCCATCAGGGGGTCGGGACAGGCTGGAAACACCATATATTTT. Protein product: CAIRGSGQAGNTIYF.

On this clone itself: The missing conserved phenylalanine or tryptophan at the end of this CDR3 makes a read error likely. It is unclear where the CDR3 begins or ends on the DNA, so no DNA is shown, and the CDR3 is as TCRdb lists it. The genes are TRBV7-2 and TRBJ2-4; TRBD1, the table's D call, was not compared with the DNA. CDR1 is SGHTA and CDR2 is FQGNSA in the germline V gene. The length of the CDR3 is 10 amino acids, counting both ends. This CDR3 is CASTTGTGST.

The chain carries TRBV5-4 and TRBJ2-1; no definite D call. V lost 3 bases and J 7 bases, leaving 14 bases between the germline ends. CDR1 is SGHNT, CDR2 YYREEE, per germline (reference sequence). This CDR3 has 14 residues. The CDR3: CASSSTSVRNEQFF. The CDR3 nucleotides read TGTGCCAGCAGCTCGACCTCGGTAAGGAATGAGCAGTTCTTC.

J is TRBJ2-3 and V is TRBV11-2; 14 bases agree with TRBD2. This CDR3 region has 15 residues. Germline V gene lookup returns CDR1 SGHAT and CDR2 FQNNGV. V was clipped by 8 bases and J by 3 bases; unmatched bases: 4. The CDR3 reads CASRRLAGGTDTQYF. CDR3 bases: TGTGCCAGCCGCCGACTAGCGGGGGGGACAGATACGCAGTATTTT.

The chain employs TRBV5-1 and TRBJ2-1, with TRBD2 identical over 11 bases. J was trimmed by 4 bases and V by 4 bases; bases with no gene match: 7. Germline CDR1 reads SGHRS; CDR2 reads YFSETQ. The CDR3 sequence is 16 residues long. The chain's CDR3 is CASSRPGLAVYNEQFF. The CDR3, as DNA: TGCGCCAGCAGCCGCCCGGGACTAGCGGTATACAATGAGCAGTTCTTC.

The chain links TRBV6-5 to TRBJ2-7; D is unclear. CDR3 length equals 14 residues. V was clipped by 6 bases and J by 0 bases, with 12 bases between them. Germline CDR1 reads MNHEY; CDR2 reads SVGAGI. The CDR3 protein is CASRATPSSYEQYF. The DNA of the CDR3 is TGTGCCAGCAGGGCTACACCGAGCTCCTACGAGCAGTACTTC.

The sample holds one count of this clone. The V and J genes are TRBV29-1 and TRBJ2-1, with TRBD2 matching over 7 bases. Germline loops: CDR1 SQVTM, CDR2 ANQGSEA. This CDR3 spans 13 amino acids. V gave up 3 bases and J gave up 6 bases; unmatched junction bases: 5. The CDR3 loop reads CSVEVLATNEQFF. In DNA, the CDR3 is TGCAGCGTTGAGGTACTAGCGACCAATGAGCAGTTCTTC.

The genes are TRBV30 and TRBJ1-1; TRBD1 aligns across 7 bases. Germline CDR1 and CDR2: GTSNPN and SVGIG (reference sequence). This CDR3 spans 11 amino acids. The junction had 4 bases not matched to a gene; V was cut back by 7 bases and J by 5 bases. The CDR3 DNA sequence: TGTGCCTCCACAGGGGCGACTGAAGCTTTCTTT. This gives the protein CASTGATEAFF.

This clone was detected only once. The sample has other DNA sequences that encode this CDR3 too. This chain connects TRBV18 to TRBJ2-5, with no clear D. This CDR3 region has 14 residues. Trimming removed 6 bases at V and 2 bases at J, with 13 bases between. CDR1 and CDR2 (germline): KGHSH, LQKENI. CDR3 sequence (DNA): TGTGCCAGCTCCCCAACGGGTACACAAGAGACCCAGTACTTC. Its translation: CASSPTGTQETQYF.

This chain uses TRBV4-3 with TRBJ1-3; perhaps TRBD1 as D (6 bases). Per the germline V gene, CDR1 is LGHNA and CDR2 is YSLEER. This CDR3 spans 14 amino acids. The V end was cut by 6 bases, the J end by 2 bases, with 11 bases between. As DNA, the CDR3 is TGCGCCAGCAGTCAGACAGGAGCTGGAAACACCATATATTTT. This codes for CASSQTGAGNTIYF.

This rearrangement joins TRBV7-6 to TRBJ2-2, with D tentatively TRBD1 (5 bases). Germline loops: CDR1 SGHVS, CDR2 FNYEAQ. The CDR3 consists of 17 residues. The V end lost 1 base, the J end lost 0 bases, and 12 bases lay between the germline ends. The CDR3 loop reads CASSLVSGSTNTGELFF. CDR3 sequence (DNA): TGTGCCAGCAGCTTAGTTTCAGGGTCAACGAACACCGGGGAGCTGTTTTTT. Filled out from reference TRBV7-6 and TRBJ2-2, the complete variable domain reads GAGVSQSPRYKVTKRGQDVALRCDPISGHVSLYWYRQALGQGPEFLTYFNYEAQQDKSGLPNDRFSAERPEGSISTLTIQRTEQRDSAMYRCASSLVSGSTNTGELFFGEGSRLTVL.

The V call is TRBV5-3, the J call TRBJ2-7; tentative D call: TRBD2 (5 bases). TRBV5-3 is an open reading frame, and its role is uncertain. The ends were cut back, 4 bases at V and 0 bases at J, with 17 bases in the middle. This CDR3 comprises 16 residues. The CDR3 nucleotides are TGTGCCAGAAGCCAACTAGGACTTACGAGCTCCTACGAGCAGTACTTC. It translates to CARSQLGLTSSYEQYF.